The 2 T cell receptor beta chains in this list originate from one sample, sequenced in a study of spatial heterogeneity in lung cancer. Study-wide points: Tracking of tumor mutation counts was seen in expanded intratumoral alpha and beta TCR counts.

Their specific antigens are unknown. Time point in this sample: sample taken at primary tumor resection. TCRdb redid the calling of the 5' RACE reads with MiXCR, one entry per CDR3 protein. The data contain about 13,000 distinct CDR3 sequences, under 6% of them singletons. Material: lung tumor tissue, obtained at surgery. The receptors shown here come from a male donor with early-stage non-small cell lung cancer.

Regarding this clonotype: The size of this beta chain means little, since it is a stray read in a library made for alpha chains. The chain uses TRBV6-5 and TRBJ2-5; the match to TRBD1 covers 7 bases. Germline loops: CDR1 MNHEY, CDR2 SVGAGI. The CDR3 sequence is 14 residues long. The V segment lost 5 bases and the J segment 3 bases; nucleotides outside the gene matches: 6. CDR3: CASSKQGFEETQYF. CDR3 DNA sequence: TGTGCCAGCAGTAAACAGGGGTTTGAAGAGACCCAGTACTTC.

Many counts were recorded for this clonotype. The library was built for alpha chains, so this beta chain is an off-target read and its size means little. This chain uses TRBV28 with TRBJ2-4; 7 bases map to TRBD2. The V gene's germline CDR1 is MDHEN and CDR2 SYDVKM. V was clipped by 6 bases and J by 2 bases; unmatched bases: 4. This CDR3 comprises 14 residues. CDR3 sequence reads: CASSTTSPKNIQYF. DNA for the CDR3: TGTGCCAGCAGCACGACTAGCCCCAAAAACATTCAGTACTTC.